The 19 T cell receptor beta chains below were found in one sample sequenced in a study of shared clonotypes between healthy human individuals. Assay used: immunoSEQ multiplex PCR; TCRdb lists only in-frame clones, some missing. The sample has 2 million to 2.5 million clones, 90% to 96% seen once. The sequencing sample was made of naive CD4+ T cells sorted from blood. Subset of the sample: CD45RA+ positively selected. The origin of the receptors is a man between 18 and 29 years old in good health.

A single count supports this clone. The V and J genes are TRBV11-2 and TRBJ2-5; TRBD2 matches 9 bases. Germline assignment: CDR1 SGHAT and CDR2 FQNNGV. J lost 7 bases, V lost 1 base, and 7 bases had no gene match. This CDR3 spans 15 amino acids. The CDR3 DNA reads TGTGCCAGCAGCTTAGTGGTTAGCGGGGGTTTGACCCAGTACTTC. Encoded protein: CASSLVVSGGLTQYF. Full variable domain (rest looked up from reference TRBV11-2 and TRBJ2-5): EAGVAQSPRYKIIEKRQSVAFWCNPISGHATLYWYQQILGQGPKLLIQFQNNGVVDDSQLPKDRFSAERLKGVDSTLKIQPAKLEDSAVYLCASSLVVSGGLTQYFGPGTRLLVL.

The chain has TRBV6-5 and TRBJ2-3; the D call may be TRBD1 or TRBD2 (5 bases each). Trimming removed 0 bases from V and 8 bases from J, with 6 bases in between. The CDR3 contains 12 residues. Germline V gene lookup returns CDR1 MNHEY and CDR2 SVGAGI. The CDR3 nucleotides are TGTGCCAGCAGTTACTCGAGGGGTACGCAGTATTTT. It codes for CASSYSRGTQYF.

Only one count was recorded for this clone. The gene calls are TRBV28 and TRBJ1-2; 10 nucleotides agree with TRBD1. The germline CDR1 and CDR2 sequences are MDHEN and SYDVKM. With V trimmed by 6 bases and J by 7 bases, 14 bases remained unmatched. The CDR3 covers 16 residues. CDR3 sequence reads: CASSLRGRQGASGYTF. CDR3 nucleotide sequence: TGTGCCAGCAGCTTGCGGGGAAGACAGGGGGCTTCTGGCTACACCTTC.

This sequence joins TRBV4-1 and TRBJ2-7; 11 positions agree with TRBD2. This CDR3 spans 17 amino acids. From germline, CDR1 is MGHRA and CDR2 YSYEKL. V lost 4 bases, J lost 2 bases, and 10 bases stayed unmatched. The CDR3 nucleotides read TGCGCCAGCAGCCCATGGCCGGGACTAGCGGTAGCCTACGAGCAGTACTTC. Translated: CASSPWPGLAVAYEQYF.

This chain joins TRBV30 and TRBJ1-1, with D unresolved. The CDR3 sequence is 13 residues long. Germline V gene lookup returns CDR1 GTSNPN and CDR2 SVGIG (reference sequence). The germline V and J ends were trimmed by 0 bases and 1 base, with 6 bases remaining between them. The CDR3 DNA reads TGTGCCTGGAGTGTCCATCGGAACACTGAAGCTTTCTTT. Translating it yields CAWSVHRNTEAFF.

DNA for the CDR3: TGTGCCAGCAGTGACTTACAGGGGATGGGCAATCAGCCCCAGCATTTT. Translated: CASSDLQGMGNQPQHF. The chain uses TRBV6-1 and TRBJ1-5; 7 bases are shared with TRBD1. The CDR3 has 16 residues. Germline trimming cut 3 bases from V and 2 bases from J; bases unmatched to any gene: 7. The germline V gene encodes CDR1 MNHNS and CDR2 SASEGT.

On this clone: This sample also contains other DNA sequences that code for the same CDR3. The genes are TRBV18 and TRBJ2-7, with D maybe TRBD2 (6 bases). This CDR3 region has 15 residues. V lost 0 bases and J 1 base, leaving 10 bases between the germline ends. The V gene's germline CDR1 is KGHSH and CDR2 LQKENI. CDR3 sequence: CASSPPAGLSYEQYF. DNA of the CDR3: TGTGCCAGCTCACCACCAGCGGGCCTATCCTACGAGCAGTACTTC.

The chain couples TRBV5-1 to TRBJ2-3; D might be TRBD1 (8 bases). The CDR3 runs 19 residues. Trimming took off 3 bases at V and 1 base at J, with 24 bases between the two ends. The germline V gene encodes CDR1 SGHRS and CDR2 YFSETQ. The CDR3 here is CASSWTGTPAGLGTDTQYF. The DNA for the CDR3 is TGCGCCAGCAGCTGGACAGGGACCCCAGCGGGGTTAGGCACAGATACGCAGTATTTT.

As for this clone: The same CDR3 can be traced to other DNA sequences in this sample. This chain links TRBV30 with TRBJ2-3, with a possible D match to TRBD2 (5 bases). This CDR3 comprises 13 residues. The V gene lost 2 bases and the J gene lost 2 bases, with 8 bases spanning the gap. Germline loops: CDR1 GTSNPN, CDR2 SVGIG (reference sequence). Written as DNA, the CDR3 is TGTGCCTGGAGTACTGGACTCACAGATACGCAGTATTTT. Amino acids: CAWSTGLTDTQYF.

V usage is TRBV9 and J usage is TRBJ2-5; D may be TRBD1 or TRBD2 (5 bases each). Trimming stripped 4 bases from V and 2 bases from J, with 12 bases between. Germline CDR1 is SGDLS and CDR2 is YYNGEE. The CDR3 covers 14 residues. The CDR3 DNA sequence: TGTGCCAGCAGCACGACCGGGACGCAAGAGACCCAGTACTTC. Amino acid sequence: CASSTTGTQETQYF. The full variable domain, its missing parts supplied by reference TRBV9 and TRBJ2-5, is DSGVTQTPKHLITATGQRVTLRCSPRSGDLSVYWYQQSLDQGLQFLIQYYNGEERAKGNILERFSAQQFPDLHSELNLSSLELGDSALYFCASSTTGTQETQYFGPGTRLLVL.

Notes on this clone: The same CDR3 is also encoded by other DNA sequences in this sample. V gene TRBV9 combines with J gene TRBJ2-2; D not certain. The V end lost 2 bases, the J end lost 3 bases, and 2 bases lay between the germline ends. This CDR3 has 12 residues. Germline CDR1 is SGDLS and CDR2 is YYNGEE. DNA of the CDR3: TGTGCCAGCAGCGTTGACACCGGGGAGCTGTTTTTT. It yields the protein CASSVDTGELFF.

V and J are TRBV4-1 and TRBJ1-4, with D tentatively TRBD1 (6 bases). V was trimmed by 0 bases and J by 7 bases, leaving 12 bases between them. CDR1 and CDR2 from the germline V gene are MGHRA and YSYEKL. This CDR3 region has 15 residues. The CDR3 loop reads CASSQDRTGSEKLFF. CDR3 DNA sequence: TGCGCCAGCAGCCAAGATCGAACAGGGTCTGAAAAACTGTTTTTT.

The chain is built from TRBV5-1 and TRBJ1-6; 7 positions match TRBD1. Germline assignment: CDR1 SGHRS and CDR2 YFSETQ. This CDR3 is 15 amino acids long. V lost 3 bases, J lost 9 bases, and 9 bases stayed unmatched. CDR3 DNA: TGCGCCAGCAGCTCCCCAGACAGGGAGCTTTCACCCCTCCACTTT. Its protein product is CASSSPDRELSPLHF. Full variable domain (remainder filled in from reference TRBV5-1 and TRBJ1-6): KAGVTQTPRYLIKTRGQQVTLSCSPISGHRSVSWYQQTPGQGLQFLFEYFSETQRNKGNFPGRFSGRQFSNSRSEMNVSTLELGDSALYLCASSSPDRELSPLHFGNGTRLTVT.

This rearrangement joins TRBV10-3 to TRBJ2-3; D is possibly TRBD2 (5 bases). The CDR3 has 14 amino acids. The V gene's germline CDR1 is ENHRY and CDR2 SYGVKD. The germline V and J ends were trimmed by 10 bases and 0 bases, with 14 bases remaining between them. The CDR3 coding sequence is TGTGCCAGCCACGGGGAACTAAGCACAGATACGCAGTATTTT. It is translated as CASHGELSTDTQYF.

The chain recombines TRBV11-1 with TRBJ1-6; D remains unclear. Per germline, CDR1 SGHAT and CDR2 FQDESV (reference sequence). V dropped 3 bases and J dropped 9 bases, with 12 bases sitting between them. The CDR3 runs 14 residues. The chain's CDR3 is CASSFGVPTSPLHF. The CDR3 DNA reads as TGTGCCAGCAGCTTCGGGGTACCCACTTCACCCCTCCACTTT.

This clone is a singleton in its sample. The chain is built from TRBV28 and TRBJ2-5, with TRBD1 matching 11 bases. Per the germline V gene, CDR1 is MDHEN and CDR2 is SYDVKM. V dropped 1 base and J dropped 3; count of bases not matched to a gene: 7. The CDR3 runs 17 residues. CDR3 amino acids: CASSLSGTGGRKETQYF. For the CDR3, the DNA is TGTGCCAGCAGTTTATCAGGGACAGGGGGGCGCAAAGAGACCCAGTACTTC.

The chain couples TRBV27 to TRBJ1-2, with D possibly TRBD1 on 6 matching bases. The germline V gene encodes CDR1 MNHEY and CDR2 SMNVEV (reference sequence). The CDR3 spans 14 residues. V lost 8 bases to trimming and J lost 4 bases, with 17 bases between them. CDR3 sequence (DNA): TGTGCCAGCCGACTTACAGGGTTCGGCTATGGCTACACCTTC. Amino acid sequence: CASRLTGFGYGYTF.

As regards this clone: Other DNA sequences in this specimen translate into the identical CDR3. The chain employs TRBV2 and TRBJ1-1; TRBD1 is a possible D gene (5 bases). The CDR3 runs 13 residues. Germline V gene sequence: CDR1 SNHLY, CDR2 FYNNEI. V lost 2 bases and J 1 base, leaving 5 bases between the germline ends. The chain's CDR3 is CASSETGNTEAFF. In DNA form, the CDR3 reads TGTGCCAGCAGTGAAACAGGGAACACTGAAGCTTTCTTT.

The gene calls are TRBV9 and TRBJ2-1; 10 nucleotides agree with TRBD2. V lost 3 bases and J lost 3; bases outside the gene matches: 0. The germline CDR1 and CDR2 sequences are SGDLS and YYNGEE. The CDR3 is made up of 14 amino acids. CDR3 nucleotide sequence: TGTGCCAGCAGCGCTAGCGGGGGCTACAATGAGCAGTTCTTC. Translated: CASSASGGYNEQFF.